The 23 T cell receptor beta chains reported below all come from one sample, sequenced in a study of blood T cell repertoires in COVID-19 (dated by TCRdb to the early 2020s). Library creation used the immunoSEQ multiplex PCR assay. TCRdb re-hosts the immuneACCESS table, in-frame sequences only. Its copies lack some clones; in the studies checked, an unresolved V gene accounts for under half of them, and the cause for the rest is not known. For this sample the table gives roughly 97,000 clones, of which approximately 82% were detected only once. Over 9.5% of the sample rests with the top ten. The sample was peripheral blood. The origin of the receptors is a man in his 70s with acute or convalescent COVID-19.

The chain carries TRBV19 and TRBJ1-1; 7 nucleotides match TRBD1. The germline gives CDR1 LNHDA, CDR2 SQIVND (reference sequence). The CDR3 consists of 13 residues. V was clipped by 7 bases and J by 4 bases; unmatched bases: 6. CDR3 region: CASINAGGTEAFF. The DNA of the CDR3 is TGTGCCAGTATCAATGCAGGGGGCACTGAAGCTTTCTTT.

The gene calls are TRBV24-1 and TRBJ2-1, with TRBD2 matching over 13 bases. The CDR3 runs to 13 residues. Trimming took 11 bases from V and 8 from J; bases not matched to a gene: 5. Germline loops: CDR1 KGHDR, CDR2 SFDVKD. The CDR3 sequence: CAIGTSGVYEQFF. The CDR3 DNA is TGTGCCATCGGGACTAGCGGGGTCTATGAGCAGTTCTTC.

The chain combines TRBV7-3 with TRBJ2-5; D gene ambiguous. The CDR3 is made up of 13 amino acids. The V end lost 4 bases, the J end lost 3 bases, and 9 bases lay between the germline ends. The germline gives CDR1 SGHTA, CDR2 FQGTGA. The CDR3 coding sequence is TGTGCCAGCAGCTCCTCGGGTGAAGAGACCCAGTACTTC. It codes for CASSSSGEETQYF. The full variable domain, rest sourced from reference TRBV7-3 and TRBJ2-5, is GAGVSQTPSNKVTEKGKYVELRCDPISGHTALYWYRQSLGQGPEFLIYFQGTGAADDSGLPNDRFFAVRPEGSVSTLKIQRTERGDSAVYLCASSSSGEETQYFGPGTRLLVL.

This chain links TRBV27 with TRBJ2-5; TRBD2 aligns across 7 bases. CDR1 MNHEY and CDR2 SMNVEV come from the germline V gene (reference sequence). This CDR3 is built from 15 residues. V lost 2 bases and J lost 2; bases outside the gene matches: 5. The CDR3 here is CASSLTWGGQETQYF. CDR3 sequence (DNA): TGTGCCAGCAGTTTAACTTGGGGGGGGCAAGAGACCCAGTACTTC.

This clone was seen more than once but under ten times. The chain recombines TRBV5-6 with TRBJ2-4; 7 nucleotides match TRBD1. V lost 4 bases, J lost 9 bases, and 4 bases stayed unmatched. Germline CDR1 is SGHDT and CDR2 is YYEEEE. CDR3 length: 12 residues. Written as DNA, the CDR3 is TGTGCCAGCAGCCGGGACAGTAGCATTCAGTACTTC. This codes for CASSRDSSIQYF.

V and J are TRBV5-1 and TRBJ2-5, with 13 nucleotides matching TRBD2. Germline V gene lookup returns CDR1 SGHRS and CDR2 YFSETQ. The CDR3 spans 19 residues. V trimming: 0 bases; J trimming: 3 bases; junction bases outside the gene matches: 11. The CDR3 DNA reads as TGCGCCAGCAGCTTGGCCAGGACTAGCGGGAGTTACAGTGAAGAGACCCAGTACTTC. Protein product: CASSLARTSGSYSEETQYF.

This clone was seen just once. V gene TRBV27 combines with J gene TRBJ1-2; no firm D call. CDR1 MNHEY and CDR2 SMNVEV come from the germline V gene (reference sequence). With 1 base removed from V and 2 bases from J, the gap between germline ends came to 5 bases. The CDR3 contains 13 residues. The CDR3 sequence: CASSLYANYGYTF. The DNA for the CDR3 is TGTGCCAGCAGTTTATATGCGAACTATGGCTACACCTTC.

The genes are TRBV4-1 and TRBJ2-2; D not resolved. Deletions cut 2 bases from V and 2 bases from J, with 18 bases between. Per germline, CDR1 MGHRA and CDR2 YSYEKL. CDR3 length: 18 residues. CDR3 in amino acids: CASSQFGTLQANTGELFF. The CDR3 DNA reads as TGCGCCAGCAGCCAATTCGGAACTCTCCAGGCAAACACCGGGGAGCTGTTTTTT.

The chain joins TRBV7-2 to TRBJ2-1; 10 nucleotides line up with TRBD2. The germline V gene has CDR1 SGHTA and CDR2 FQGNSA. V lost 1 base to trimming and J lost 4 bases; unmatched junction nucleotides: 7. CDR3 length: 17 amino acids. CDR3 residues: CASSLVGTSGVYNEQFF. The DNA of the CDR3 is TGTGCCAGCAGCTTAGTTGGCACTAGCGGGGTATACAATGAGCAGTTCTTC.

J is TRBJ1-5 and V is TRBV19, with unresolved D. The V end was cut by 5 bases, the J end by 3 bases, with 11 bases between. This CDR3 comprises 14 residues. CDR1 and CDR2 from the germline V gene are LNHDA and SQIVND (reference sequence). CDR3 nucleotide sequence: TGTGCCAGTAGTCCACACCGGGACAATCAGCCCCAGCATTTT. This gives the protein CASSPHRDNQPQHF. Complete variable domain (other parts from reference TRBV19 and TRBJ1-5): DGGITQSPKYLFRKEGQNVTLSCEQNLNHDAMYWYRQDPGQGLRLIYYSQIVNDFQKGDIAEGYSVSREKKESFPLTVTSAQKNPTAFYLCASSPHRDNQPQHFGDGTRLSIL.

The chain is built from TRBV12-2 and TRBJ2-7; the D segment call TRBD2 is taken from the table without a DNA check. TRBV12-2 is a pseudogene. The CDR3 consists of 18 residues. The DNA for the CDR3 is TGTGCAAGTCGCCCAGGTCGCAGTGAGCGGGGTAGAATATACGAGCAGTACTTC. Protein product: CASRPGRSERGRIYEQYF.

The V and J genes are TRBV4-2 and TRBJ1-1, with D hard to call. Germline V lookup: CDR1 LGHNA, CDR2 YNFKEQ. The ends were cut back, 6 bases at V and 4 bases at J, with 18 bases in the middle. The length of the CDR3 is 15 residues. CDR3 region: CASSSEPDSATEAFF. Here the CDR3 DNA reads TGTGCCAGCAGTTCAGAACCGGATAGCGCCACTGAAGCTTTCTTT.

This chain connects TRBV19 to TRBJ1-2; tentative D call: TRBD1 (5 bases). Germline CDR1 LNHDA, CDR2 SQIVND (reference sequence). The CDR3 runs to 15 residues. V was shortened by 7 bases and J by 2 bases, with 17 bases between the two germline ends. As DNA, the CDR3 is TGTGCCAGTAAAACGGGGGTTCCTAAGAACTATGGCTACACCTTC. Its protein product is CASKTGVPKNYGYTF.

The chain employs TRBV7-9 and TRBJ2-1, with D possibly matching TRBD1 (6 bases). CDR3 size: 18 residues. Trimming took 2 bases from V and 0 from J, leaving 17 bases between them. Per germline, CDR1 SEHNR and CDR2 FQNEAQ (reference sequence). CDR3 loop: CASSLIFRQAPSYNEQFF. The CDR3 coding sequence is TGTGCCAGCAGCTTAATATTCCGACAGGCGCCCTCCTACAATGAGCAGTTCTTC.

V is TRBV6-2 or TRBV6-3 and J is TRBJ2-1; TRBD1 matches at 9 bases. The CDR3 has 15 amino acids. CDR1 is MNHEY and CDR2 is SVGEGT in the germline V gene. Trimming at V came to 4 bases and at J to 6 bases, leaving 7 bases not matched to a gene. The DNA of the CDR3 is TGTGCCAGCAGTTTTGGGGGGACAGGGTTCAATGAGCAGTTCTTC. It specifies CASSFGGTGFNEQFF.

J is TRBJ2-1 and V is TRBV11-1, with TRBD2 matching over 10 bases. Germline V gene data show CDR1 as SGHAT and CDR2 as FQDESV (reference sequence). The CDR3 is made up of 15 amino acids. V shed 3 bases, J shed 6 bases, and the junction held 5 bases outside the gene matches. The CDR3 DNA reads as TGTGCCAGCAGCTTTTCTAGCGGGGGATTCAATGAGCAGTTCTTC. Translating it yields CASSFSSGGFNEQFF.

The chain uses TRBV9 and TRBJ2-3, with no clear D. In germline, CDR1 is SGDLS, CDR2 YYNGEE. V lost 4 bases and J lost 4, with 7 bases in between. The CDR3 has 12 amino acids. CDR3 bases: TGTGCCAGCAGCCCAAGCGCAGATACGCAGTATTTT. Residues: CASSPSADTQYF.

In its sample, this clone is medium-sized. The chain uses TRBV6-2 or TRBV6-3 and TRBJ2-2, with 8 bases that match TRBD1. Unmatched junction bases numbered 7, after V lost 4 bases and J lost 0 bases. This CDR3 comprises 17 residues. Germline V CDR1 and CDR2: MNHEY, SVGEGT. The CDR3 reads CASSSHGTGPNTGELFF. The DNA for the CDR3 is TGTGCCAGCAGTTCCCACGGGACAGGACCGAACACCGGGGAGCTGTTTTTT.

The chain has TRBV18 and TRBJ1-4, with 9 bases fitting TRBD1. V lost 4 bases to trimming and J lost 8 bases; unmatched junction nucleotides: 11. This CDR3 spans 16 amino acids. Germline CDR1 is KGHSH and CDR2 is LQKENI. CDR3 DNA: TGTGCCAGCTCACGAAATTCCGGGACAGGGATCGAAAAACTGTTTTTT. Amino acids: CASSRNSGTGIEKLFF.

The chain joins TRBV5-1 to TRBJ1-2; 8 bases align to TRBD1. This CDR3 comprises 14 residues. After removal of 0 bases from V and 5 bases from J, the junction contained 3 bases not matched to a gene. Per the germline V gene, CDR1 is SGHRS and CDR2 is YFSETQ. For the CDR3, the DNA is TGCGCCAGCAGCTTGGGACAGGGGAGGTATGGCTACACCTTC. Protein product: CASSLGQGRYGYTF.

V is TRBV3-1 (or the pseudogene TRBV3-2) and J is TRBJ1-5; D remains ambiguous. From germline, CDR1 is LGHDT and CDR2 YNNKEL (reference sequence). Between the trimmed V and J ends, which lost 3 bases and 4 bases, there was a span of 10 bases. CDR3 length equals 14 residues. The CDR3 sequence is CASSQGSTNQPQHF. DNA of the CDR3: TGTGCCAGCAGCCAGGGCAGCACTAATCAGCCCCAGCATTTT.

The rearrangement uses TRBV27 and TRBJ1-5; D is undetermined. CDR1 is MNHEY and CDR2 is SMNVEV in the germline V gene (reference sequence). The V and J ends lost 2 bases and 4 bases respectively, with 12 bases between them. This CDR3 is 15 amino acids long. The CDR3: CASSLKGWENQPQHF. The CDR3 coding sequence is TGTGCCAGCAGTTTAAAAGGGTGGGAGAATCAGCCCCAGCATTTT.

V gene TRBV7-9 combines with J gene TRBJ1-5, with D uncertain. The V end lost 6 bases, the J end lost 2 bases, and 14 bases lay between the germline ends. This CDR3 region has 15 residues. Germline CDR1 SEHNR, CDR2 FQNEAQ (reference sequence). The CDR3 DNA is TGTGCCAGCAGTCCAGGTATTTGGGGCAATCAGCCCCAGCATTTT. Translation gives CASSPGIWGNQPQHF.